The 9 T cell receptor beta chains given below trace back to one sample, sequenced in a study of blood T cell repertoires in COVID-19. Sequenced by immunoSEQ multiplex PCR; TCRdb stores in-frame clones only, minus some. The sample has over 80,000 clones, approximately 79% seen once. The sample was peripheral blood. Source of these receptors: a woman older than 75 with active or convalescent COVID-19.

The chain recombines TRBV27 with TRBJ2-7; 7 nucleotides line up with TRBD2. The CDR3 consists of 14 residues. Unmatched junction bases numbered 12, after V lost 6 bases and J lost 7 bases. Per germline, CDR1 MNHEY and CDR2 SMNVEV (reference sequence). The CDR3, as DNA: TGTGCCAGCAGGACCCCGGGACTACCATTAGAGCAGTACTTC. This gives the protein CASRTPGLPLEQYF.

CDR3 nucleotides: TGTGCCAGCAGCGCGATAGGACAGCACTACGAGCAGTACTTC. This sequence encodes CASSAIGQHYEQYF. This rearrangement joins TRBV2 to TRBJ2-7; a possible D gene is TRBD1 (6 bases). Germline lookup yields CDR1 SNHLY and CDR2 FYNNEI. V was trimmed by 6 bases and J by 3 bases, leaving 15 bases between them. The CDR3 is 14 amino acids.

CDR3 loop: CASSLLAGVRTGELFF. Written as DNA, the CDR3 is TGTGCCAGCAGCTTGCTAGCGGGAGTACGGACCGGGGAGCTGTTTTTT. This chain uses TRBV5-6 with TRBJ2-2; 10 bases fit TRBD2. This CDR3 contains 16 residues. The germline gives CDR1 SGHDT, CDR2 YYEEEE. V shed 1 base, J shed 5 bases, and the junction held 5 bases outside the gene matches.

The J gene is TRBJ2-1, the V gene TRBV9, with 8 bases identical to TRBD2. The CDR3 spans 16 residues. In germline, CDR1 is SGDLS, CDR2 YYNGEE. J lost 3 bases, V lost 4 bases, and 9 bases had no gene match. Here the CDR3 DNA reads TGTGCCAGCAGCCTCACCGGGACTAGTCTCTACAATGAGCAGTTCTTC. This encodes CASSLTGTSLYNEQFF.

The J gene is TRBJ2-7, the V gene TRBV7-3; tentative D call: TRBD1 (6 bases). CDR3 length: 14 residues. Between the trimmed V and J ends, which lost 8 bases and 3 bases, there was a span of 17 bases. Germline CDR1 and CDR2: SGHTA and FQGTGA. CDR3 coding DNA: TGTGCCAGCCGGCTCGACAGGAAAAGCTACGAGCAGTACTTC. Residues: CASRLDRKSYEQYF.

The gene calls are TRBV6-6 and TRBJ2-7; TRBD2 matches 8 bases. This CDR3 is 15 amino acids long. CDR1 is MNHNY and CDR2 is SVGAGI in the germline V gene (reference sequence). V trimming: 6 bases; J trimming: 2 bases; junction bases outside the gene matches: 9. The CDR3 sequence is CASSNPGGRAYEQYF. CDR3 DNA: TGTGCCAGCAGCAACCCGGGGGGGAGGGCCTACGAGCAGTACTTC.

Here the CDR3 reads CASSKGGGWNQPQHF. CDR3 DNA: TGTGCCAGCAGTAAGGGCGGGGGCTGGAATCAGCCCCAGCATTTT. The chain combines TRBV27 with TRBJ1-5, with D perhaps matching TRBD1 (6 bases). This CDR3 region has 15 residues. V lost 5 bases and J 4 bases, leaving 15 bases between the germline ends. The germline CDR1 and CDR2 sequences are MNHEY and SMNVEV (reference sequence).

The chain combines TRBV12-3 or TRBV12-4 with TRBJ2-1; 9 bases align to TRBD2. CDR3 length: 13 amino acids. V trimming: 3 bases; J trimming: 7 bases; junction bases outside the gene matches: 1. CDR3: CASSFSGSNEQFF. The CDR3 DNA sequence: TGTGCCAGCAGTTTTAGCGGGAGTAATGAGCAGTTCTTC.

Only a few counts were recorded for this clone. The chain has TRBV5-8 and TRBJ2-7; D not certain. Per germline, CDR1 SGHTS and CDR2 YDEGEE. Trimming shortened V by 9 bases and J by 0 bases, and 13 bases separated the two germline ends. The CDR3 is 13 residues long. CDR3 DNA sequence: TGTGCCACCATGAGGTCGGCCTCCTACGAGCAGTACTTC. The encoded protein is CATMRSASYEQYF.